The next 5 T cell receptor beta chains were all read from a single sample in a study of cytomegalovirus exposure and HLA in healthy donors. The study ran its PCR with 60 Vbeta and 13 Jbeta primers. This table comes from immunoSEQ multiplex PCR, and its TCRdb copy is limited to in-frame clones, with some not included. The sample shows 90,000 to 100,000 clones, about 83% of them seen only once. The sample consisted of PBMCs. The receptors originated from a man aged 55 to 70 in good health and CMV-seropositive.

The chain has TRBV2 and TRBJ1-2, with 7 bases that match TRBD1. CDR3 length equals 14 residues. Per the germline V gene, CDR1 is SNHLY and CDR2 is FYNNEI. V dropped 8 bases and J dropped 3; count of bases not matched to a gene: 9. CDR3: CASRYQGVDYGYTF. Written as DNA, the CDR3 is TGTGCCAGCCGTTACCAGGGGGTCGACTATGGCTACACCTTC.

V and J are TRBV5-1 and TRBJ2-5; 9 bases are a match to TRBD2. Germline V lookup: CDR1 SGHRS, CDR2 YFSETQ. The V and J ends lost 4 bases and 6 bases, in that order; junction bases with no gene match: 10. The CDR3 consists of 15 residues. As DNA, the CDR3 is TGCGCCAGCAGCCCAAGCGGGGGGCCAATTCAGACCCAGTACTTC. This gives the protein CASSPSGGPIQTQYF.

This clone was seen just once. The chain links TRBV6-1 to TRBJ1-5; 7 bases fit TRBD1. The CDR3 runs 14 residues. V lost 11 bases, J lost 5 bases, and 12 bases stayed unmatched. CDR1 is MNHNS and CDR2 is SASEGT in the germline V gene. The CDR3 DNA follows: TGTGCCCCAGGGCCCAGGGGGAACGATCAGCCCCAGCATTTT. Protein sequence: CAPGPRGNDQPQHF.

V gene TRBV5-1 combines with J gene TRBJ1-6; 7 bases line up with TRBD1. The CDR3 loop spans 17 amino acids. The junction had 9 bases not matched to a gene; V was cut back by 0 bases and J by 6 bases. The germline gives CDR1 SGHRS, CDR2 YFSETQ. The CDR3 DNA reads TGCGCCAGCAGCTTGGTCCCCCCGACAGGGTCTAATTCACCCCTCCACTTT. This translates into CASSLVPPTGSNSPLHF.

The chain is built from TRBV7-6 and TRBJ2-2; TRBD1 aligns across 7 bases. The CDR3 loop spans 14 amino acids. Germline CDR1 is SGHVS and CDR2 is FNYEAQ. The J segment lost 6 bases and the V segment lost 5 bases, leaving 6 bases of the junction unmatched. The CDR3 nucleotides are TGTGCCAGCAGCCTAAAACAGGGGCCCGGGGAGCTGTTTTTT. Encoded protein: CASSLKQGPGELFF.